This T cell receptor (beta chain) was obtained from a study of shared clonotypes between healthy human individuals. Trimming cost V 1 base and J 3 bases; bases outside gene matches: 6. CDR3 length: 15 residues. CDR1 and CDR2 from the germline V gene are SGHVS and FQNEAQ. Sequencing on ten immunoSEQ deep assay plates was performed for unsorted PBMC DNA. The repertoire was sequenced with immunoSEQ multiplex PCR; TCRdb's copy has only in-frame clones and lacks some. The data contain about 500,000 clones, 75% to 80% of them singletons. This clone was found many times. This sequence originates from a woman between 40 and 55 years old in good health. Some clones in this sample may be carry-over from other donors' samples. Sequencing was performed on PBMCs. The genes are TRBV7-8 and TRBJ2-7; 7 nucleotides agree with TRBD1. CDR3 in amino acids: CASSLGGTVGYEQYF. CDR3 DNA sequence: TGTGCCAGCAGCTTAGGGGGGACAGTGGGCTACGAGCAGTACTTC.